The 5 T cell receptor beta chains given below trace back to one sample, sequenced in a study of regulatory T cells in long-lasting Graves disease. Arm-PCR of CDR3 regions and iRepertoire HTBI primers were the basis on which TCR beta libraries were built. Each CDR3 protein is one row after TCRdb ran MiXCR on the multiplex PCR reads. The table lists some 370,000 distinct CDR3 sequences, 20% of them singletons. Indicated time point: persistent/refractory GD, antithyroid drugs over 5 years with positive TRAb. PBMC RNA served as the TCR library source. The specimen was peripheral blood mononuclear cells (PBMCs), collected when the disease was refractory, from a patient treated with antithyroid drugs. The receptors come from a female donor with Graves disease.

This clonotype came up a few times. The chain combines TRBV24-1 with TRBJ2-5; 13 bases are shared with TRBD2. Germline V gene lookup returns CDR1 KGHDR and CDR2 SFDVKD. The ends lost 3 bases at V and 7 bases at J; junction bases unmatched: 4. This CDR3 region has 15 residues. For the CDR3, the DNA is TGTGCCACCAGTGATGGACTAGCGGGGGTGGGGACCCAGTACTTC. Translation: CATSDGLAGVGTQYF.

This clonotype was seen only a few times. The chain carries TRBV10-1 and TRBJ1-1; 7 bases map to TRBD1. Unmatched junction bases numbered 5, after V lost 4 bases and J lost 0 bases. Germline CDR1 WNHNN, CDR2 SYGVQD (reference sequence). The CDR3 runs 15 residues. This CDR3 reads CASSAQQGMNTEAFF. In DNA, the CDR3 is TGCGCCAGCAGTGCTCAACAGGGGATGAACACTGAAGCTTTCTTT.

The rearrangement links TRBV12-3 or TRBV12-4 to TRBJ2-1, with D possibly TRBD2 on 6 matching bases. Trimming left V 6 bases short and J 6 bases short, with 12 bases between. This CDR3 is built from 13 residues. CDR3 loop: CASRPSAPNEQFF. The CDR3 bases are TGTGCCAGCAGACCTAGCGCTCCCAATGAGCAGTTCTTC.

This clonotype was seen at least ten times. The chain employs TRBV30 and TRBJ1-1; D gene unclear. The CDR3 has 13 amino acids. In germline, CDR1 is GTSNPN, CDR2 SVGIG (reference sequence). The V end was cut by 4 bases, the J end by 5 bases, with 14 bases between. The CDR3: CAWTPRLLTEAFF. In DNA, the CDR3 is TGTGCCTGGACGCCCAGACTCCTAACTGAAGCTTTCTTT.

CDR3 sequence reads: CATSDPPGASQETQYF. The CDR3 DNA is TGTGCCACCAGTGATCCCCCCGGGGCAAGCCAAGAGACCCAGTACTTC. The V call is TRBV24-1, the J call TRBJ2-5, with D possibly being TRBD1 or TRBD2 (5 bases each). CDR3 length: 16 amino acids. V was trimmed by 3 bases and J by 1 base, leaving 14 bases between them. The germline V gene encodes CDR1 KGHDR and CDR2 SFDVKD.